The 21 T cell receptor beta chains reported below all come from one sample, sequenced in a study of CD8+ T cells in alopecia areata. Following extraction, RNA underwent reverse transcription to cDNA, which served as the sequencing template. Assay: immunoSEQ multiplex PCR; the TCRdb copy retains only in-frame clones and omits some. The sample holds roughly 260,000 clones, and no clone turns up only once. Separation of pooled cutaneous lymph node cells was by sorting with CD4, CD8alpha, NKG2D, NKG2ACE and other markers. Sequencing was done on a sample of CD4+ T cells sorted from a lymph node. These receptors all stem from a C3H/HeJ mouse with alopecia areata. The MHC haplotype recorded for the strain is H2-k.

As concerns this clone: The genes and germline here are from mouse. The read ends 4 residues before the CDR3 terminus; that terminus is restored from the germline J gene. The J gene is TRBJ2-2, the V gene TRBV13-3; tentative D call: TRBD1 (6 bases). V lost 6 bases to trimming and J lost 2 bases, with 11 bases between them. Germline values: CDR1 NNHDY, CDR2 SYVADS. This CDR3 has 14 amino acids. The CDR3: CASTRGGNTGQLYF. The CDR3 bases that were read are TGTGCCAGCACCAGGGGAGGGAACACCGGG.

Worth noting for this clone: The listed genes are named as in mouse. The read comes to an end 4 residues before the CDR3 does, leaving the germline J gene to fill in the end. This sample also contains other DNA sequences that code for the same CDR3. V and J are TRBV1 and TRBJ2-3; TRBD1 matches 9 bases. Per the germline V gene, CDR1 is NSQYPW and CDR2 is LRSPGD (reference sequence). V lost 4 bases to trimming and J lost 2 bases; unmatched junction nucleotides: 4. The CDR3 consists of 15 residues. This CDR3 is CTCSVQGAVAETLYF. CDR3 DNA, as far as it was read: TGCACCTGCAGTGTACAGGGGGCGGTTGCAGAA.

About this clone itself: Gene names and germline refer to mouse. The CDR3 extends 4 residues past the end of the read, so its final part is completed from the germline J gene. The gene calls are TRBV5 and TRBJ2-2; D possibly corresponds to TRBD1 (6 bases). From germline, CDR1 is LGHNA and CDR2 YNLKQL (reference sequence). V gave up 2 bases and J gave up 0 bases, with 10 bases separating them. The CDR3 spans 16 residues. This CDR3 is CASSQRDNANTGQLYF. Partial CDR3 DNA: TGTGCCAGCAGCCAACGGGACAATGCAAACACCGGG.

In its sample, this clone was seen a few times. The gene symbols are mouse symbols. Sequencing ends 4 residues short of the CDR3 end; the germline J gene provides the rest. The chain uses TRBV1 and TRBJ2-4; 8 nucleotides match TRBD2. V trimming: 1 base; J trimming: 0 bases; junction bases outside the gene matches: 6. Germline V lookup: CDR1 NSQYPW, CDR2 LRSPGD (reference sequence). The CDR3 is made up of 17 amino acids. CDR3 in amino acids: CTCSAGTGSSSQNTLYF. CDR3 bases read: TGCACCTGCAGTGCAGGGACTGGGTCCTCTAGTCAAAAC.

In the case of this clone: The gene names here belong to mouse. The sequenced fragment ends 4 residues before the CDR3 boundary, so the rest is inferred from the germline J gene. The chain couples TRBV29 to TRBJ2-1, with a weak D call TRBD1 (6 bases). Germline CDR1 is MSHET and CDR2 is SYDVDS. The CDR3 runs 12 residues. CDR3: CASGDNYAEQFF. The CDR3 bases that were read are TGTGCGTCAGGGGATAACTATGCT. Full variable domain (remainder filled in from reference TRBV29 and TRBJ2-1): DMKVTQMPRYLIKRMGENVLLECGQDMSHETMYWYRQDPGLGLQLIYISYDVDSNSEGDIPKGYRVSRKKREHFSLILDSAKTNQTSVYFCASGDNYAEQFFGPGTRLTVL.

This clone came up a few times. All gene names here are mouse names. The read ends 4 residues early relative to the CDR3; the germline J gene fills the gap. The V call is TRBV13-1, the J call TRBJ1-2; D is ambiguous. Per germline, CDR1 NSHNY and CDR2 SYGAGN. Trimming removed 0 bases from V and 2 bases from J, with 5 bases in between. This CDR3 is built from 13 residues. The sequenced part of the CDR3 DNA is TGTGCCAGCAGTGATGCTATGAACTCC. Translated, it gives CASSDAMNS. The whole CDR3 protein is CASSDAMNSDYTF.

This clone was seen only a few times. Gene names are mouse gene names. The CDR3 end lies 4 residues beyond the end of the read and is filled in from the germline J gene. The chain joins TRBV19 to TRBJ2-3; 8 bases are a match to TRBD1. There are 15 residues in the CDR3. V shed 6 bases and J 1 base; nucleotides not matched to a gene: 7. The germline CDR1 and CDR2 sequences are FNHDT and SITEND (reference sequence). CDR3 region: CASTPDRAGAETLYF. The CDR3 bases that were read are TGTGCCAGCACCCCGGACAGGGCTGGTGCAGAA. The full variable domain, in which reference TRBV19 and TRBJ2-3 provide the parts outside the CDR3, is GGIITQTPKFLIGQEGQKLTLKCQQNFNHDTMYWYRQDSGKGLRLIYYSITENDLQKGDLSEGYDASREKKSSFSLTVTSAQKNEMAVFLCASTPDRAGAETLYFGSGTRLTVL.

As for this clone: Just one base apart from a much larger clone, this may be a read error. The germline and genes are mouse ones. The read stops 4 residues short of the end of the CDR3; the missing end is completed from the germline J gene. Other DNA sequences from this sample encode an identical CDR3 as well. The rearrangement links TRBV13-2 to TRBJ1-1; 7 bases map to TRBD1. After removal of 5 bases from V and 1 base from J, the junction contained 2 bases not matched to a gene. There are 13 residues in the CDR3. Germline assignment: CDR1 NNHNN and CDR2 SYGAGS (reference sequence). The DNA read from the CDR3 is TGTGCCAGCGGCCGGGACAGAAACACA. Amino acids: CASGRDRNT. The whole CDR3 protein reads CASGRDRNTEVFF.

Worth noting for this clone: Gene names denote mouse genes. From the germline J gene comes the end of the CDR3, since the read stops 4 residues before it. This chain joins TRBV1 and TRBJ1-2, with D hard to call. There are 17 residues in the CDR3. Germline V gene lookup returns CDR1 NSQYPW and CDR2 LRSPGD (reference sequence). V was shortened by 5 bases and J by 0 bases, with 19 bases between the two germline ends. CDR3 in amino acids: CTCSPGDKKLANSDYTF. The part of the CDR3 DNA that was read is TGCACCTGCAGTCCCGGCGACAAAAAACTTGCAAACTCC.

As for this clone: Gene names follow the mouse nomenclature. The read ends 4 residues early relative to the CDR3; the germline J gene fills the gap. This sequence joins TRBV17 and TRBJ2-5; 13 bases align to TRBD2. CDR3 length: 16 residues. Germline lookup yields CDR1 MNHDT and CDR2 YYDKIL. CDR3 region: CASSMDWGGAMDTQYF. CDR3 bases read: TGTGCTAGCAGTATGGACTGGGGGGGCGCAATGGAC.

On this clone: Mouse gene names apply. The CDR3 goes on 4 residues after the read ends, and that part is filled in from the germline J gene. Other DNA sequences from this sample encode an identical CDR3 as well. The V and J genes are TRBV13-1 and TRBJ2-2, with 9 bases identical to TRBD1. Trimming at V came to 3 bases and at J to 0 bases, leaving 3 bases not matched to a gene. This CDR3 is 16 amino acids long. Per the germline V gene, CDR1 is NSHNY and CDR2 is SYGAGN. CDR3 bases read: TGTGCCAGCAGTGGGCGACAGGGGGCAAACACCGGG. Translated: CASSGRQGANTG. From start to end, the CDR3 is CASSGRQGANTGQLYF.

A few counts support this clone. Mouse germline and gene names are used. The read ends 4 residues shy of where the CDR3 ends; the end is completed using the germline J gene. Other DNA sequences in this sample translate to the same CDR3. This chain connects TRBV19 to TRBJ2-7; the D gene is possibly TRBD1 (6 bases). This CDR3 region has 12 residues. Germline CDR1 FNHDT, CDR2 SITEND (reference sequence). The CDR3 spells CASSIAGDEQYF. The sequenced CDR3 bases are TGTGCCAGCAGTATAGCAGGGGAT.

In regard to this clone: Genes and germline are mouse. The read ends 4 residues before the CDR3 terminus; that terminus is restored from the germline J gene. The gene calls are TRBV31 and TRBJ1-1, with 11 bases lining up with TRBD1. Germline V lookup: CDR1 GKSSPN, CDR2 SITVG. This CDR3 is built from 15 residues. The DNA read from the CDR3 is TGTGCCTGGAGCCGGGGGACAGGGGGTAAGACA. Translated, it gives CAWSRGTGGKT. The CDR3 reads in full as CAWSRGTGGKTEVFF.

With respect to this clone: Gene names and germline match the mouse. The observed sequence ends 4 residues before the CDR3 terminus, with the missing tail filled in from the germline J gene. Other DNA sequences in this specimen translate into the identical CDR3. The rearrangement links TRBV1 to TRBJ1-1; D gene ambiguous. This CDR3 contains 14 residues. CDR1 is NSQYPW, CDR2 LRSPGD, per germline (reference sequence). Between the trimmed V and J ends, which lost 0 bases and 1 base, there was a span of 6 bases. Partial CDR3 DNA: TGCACCTGCAGTGCAGATCCAGGAAACACA. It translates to CTCSADPGNT. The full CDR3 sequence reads CTCSADPGNTEVFF.

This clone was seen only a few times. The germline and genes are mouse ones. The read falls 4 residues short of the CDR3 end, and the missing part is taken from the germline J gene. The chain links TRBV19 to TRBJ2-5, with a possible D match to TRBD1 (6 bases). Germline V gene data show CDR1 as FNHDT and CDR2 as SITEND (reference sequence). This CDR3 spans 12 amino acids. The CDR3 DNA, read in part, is TGTGCCAGCAAACAGGGAAAAGAC. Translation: CASKQGKD. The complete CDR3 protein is CASKQGKDTQYF.

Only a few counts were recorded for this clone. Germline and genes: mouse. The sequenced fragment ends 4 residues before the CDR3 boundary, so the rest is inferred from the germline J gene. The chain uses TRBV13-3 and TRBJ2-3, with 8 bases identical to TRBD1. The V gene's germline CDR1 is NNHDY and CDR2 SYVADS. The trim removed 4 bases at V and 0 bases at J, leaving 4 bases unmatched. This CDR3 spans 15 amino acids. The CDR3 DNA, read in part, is TGTGCCAGCAGTTTGGGACAGGCTAGTGCAGAA. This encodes CASSLGQASAE. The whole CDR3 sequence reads CASSLGQASAETLYF.

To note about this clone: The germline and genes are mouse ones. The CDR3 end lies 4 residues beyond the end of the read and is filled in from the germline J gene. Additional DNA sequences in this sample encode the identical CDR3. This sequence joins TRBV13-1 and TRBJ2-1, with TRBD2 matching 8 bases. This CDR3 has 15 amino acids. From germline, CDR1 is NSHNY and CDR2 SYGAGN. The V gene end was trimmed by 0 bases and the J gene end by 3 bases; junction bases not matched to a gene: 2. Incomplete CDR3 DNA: TGTGCCAGCAGTGATGGTGGGGGGGGCTATGCT. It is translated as CASSDGGGGYA. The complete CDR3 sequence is CASSDGGGGYAEQFF.

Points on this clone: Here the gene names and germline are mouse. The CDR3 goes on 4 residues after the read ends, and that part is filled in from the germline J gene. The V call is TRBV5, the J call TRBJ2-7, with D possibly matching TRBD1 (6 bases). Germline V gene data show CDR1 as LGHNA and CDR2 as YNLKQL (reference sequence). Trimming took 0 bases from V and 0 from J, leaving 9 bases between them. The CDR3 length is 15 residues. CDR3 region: CASSQEWTDSYEQYF. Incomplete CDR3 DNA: TGTGCCAGCAGCCAAGAGTGGACAGACTCCTAT.

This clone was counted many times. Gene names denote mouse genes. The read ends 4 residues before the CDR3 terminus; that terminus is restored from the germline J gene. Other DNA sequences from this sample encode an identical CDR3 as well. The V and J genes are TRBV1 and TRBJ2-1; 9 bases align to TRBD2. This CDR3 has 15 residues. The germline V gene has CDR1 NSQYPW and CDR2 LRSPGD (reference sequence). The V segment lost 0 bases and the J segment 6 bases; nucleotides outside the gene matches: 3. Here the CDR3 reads CTCSADVGGRAEQFF. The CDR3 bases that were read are TGCACCTGCAGTGCAGATGTGGGGGGGCGTGCT.

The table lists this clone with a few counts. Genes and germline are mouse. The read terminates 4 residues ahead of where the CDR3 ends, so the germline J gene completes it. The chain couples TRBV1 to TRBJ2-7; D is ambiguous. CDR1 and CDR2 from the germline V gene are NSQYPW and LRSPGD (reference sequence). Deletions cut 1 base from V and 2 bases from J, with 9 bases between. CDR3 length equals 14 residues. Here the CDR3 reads CTCSAVRDTYEQYF. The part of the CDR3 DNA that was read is TGCACCTGCAGTGCAGTAAGAGACACCTAT. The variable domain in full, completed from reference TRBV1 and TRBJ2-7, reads VTLLEQNPRWRLVPRGQAVNLRCILKNSQYPWMSWYQQDLQKQLQWLFTLRSPGDKEVKSLPGADYLATRVTDTELRLQVANMSQGRTLYCTCSAVRDTYEQYFGPGTRLTVL.

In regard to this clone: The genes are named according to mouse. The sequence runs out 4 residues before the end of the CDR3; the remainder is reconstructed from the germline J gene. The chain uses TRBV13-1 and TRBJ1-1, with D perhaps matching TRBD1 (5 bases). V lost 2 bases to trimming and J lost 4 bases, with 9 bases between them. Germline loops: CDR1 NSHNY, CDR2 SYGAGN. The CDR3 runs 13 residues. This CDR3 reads CASSEEGSTEVFF. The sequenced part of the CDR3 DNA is TGTGCCAGCAGTGAAGAGGGGTCCACA.